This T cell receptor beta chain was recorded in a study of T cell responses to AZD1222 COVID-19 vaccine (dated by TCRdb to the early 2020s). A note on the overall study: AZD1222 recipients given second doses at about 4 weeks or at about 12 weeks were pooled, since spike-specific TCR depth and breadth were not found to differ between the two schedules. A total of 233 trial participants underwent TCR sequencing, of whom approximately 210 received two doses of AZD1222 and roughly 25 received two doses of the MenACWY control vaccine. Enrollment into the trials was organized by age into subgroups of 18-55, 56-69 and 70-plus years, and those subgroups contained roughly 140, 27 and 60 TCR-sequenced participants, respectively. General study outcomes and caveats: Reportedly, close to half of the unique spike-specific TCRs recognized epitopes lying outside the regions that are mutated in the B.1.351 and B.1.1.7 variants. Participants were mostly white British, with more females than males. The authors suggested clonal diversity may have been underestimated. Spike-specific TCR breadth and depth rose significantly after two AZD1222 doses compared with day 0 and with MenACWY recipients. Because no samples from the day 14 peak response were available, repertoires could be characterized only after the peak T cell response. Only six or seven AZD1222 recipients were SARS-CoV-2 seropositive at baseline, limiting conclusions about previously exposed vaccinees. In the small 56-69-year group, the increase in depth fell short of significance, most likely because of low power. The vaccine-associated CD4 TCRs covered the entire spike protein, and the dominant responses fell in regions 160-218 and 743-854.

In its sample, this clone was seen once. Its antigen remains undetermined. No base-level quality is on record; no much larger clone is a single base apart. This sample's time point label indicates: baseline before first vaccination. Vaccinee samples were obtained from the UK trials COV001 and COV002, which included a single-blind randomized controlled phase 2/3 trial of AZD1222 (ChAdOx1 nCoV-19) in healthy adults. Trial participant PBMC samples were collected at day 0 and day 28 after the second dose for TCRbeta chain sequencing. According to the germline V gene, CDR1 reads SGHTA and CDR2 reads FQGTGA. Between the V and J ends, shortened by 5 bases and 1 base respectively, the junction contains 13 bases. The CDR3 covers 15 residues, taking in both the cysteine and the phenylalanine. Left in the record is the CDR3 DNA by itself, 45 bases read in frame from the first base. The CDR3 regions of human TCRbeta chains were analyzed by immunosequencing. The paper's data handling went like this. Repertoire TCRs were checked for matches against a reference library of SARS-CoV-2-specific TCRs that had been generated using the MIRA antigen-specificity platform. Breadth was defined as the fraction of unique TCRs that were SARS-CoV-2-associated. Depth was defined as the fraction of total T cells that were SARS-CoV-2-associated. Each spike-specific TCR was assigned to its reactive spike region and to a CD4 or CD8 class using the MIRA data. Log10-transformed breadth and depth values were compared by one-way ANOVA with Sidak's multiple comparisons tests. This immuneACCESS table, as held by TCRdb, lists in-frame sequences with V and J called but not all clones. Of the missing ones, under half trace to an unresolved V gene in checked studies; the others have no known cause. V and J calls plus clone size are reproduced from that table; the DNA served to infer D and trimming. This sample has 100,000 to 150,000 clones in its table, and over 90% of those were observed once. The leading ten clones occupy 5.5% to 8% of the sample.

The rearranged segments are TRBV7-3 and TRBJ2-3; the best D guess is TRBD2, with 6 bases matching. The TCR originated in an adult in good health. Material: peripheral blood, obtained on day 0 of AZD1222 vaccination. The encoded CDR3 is CASSPYGGGTDTQYF. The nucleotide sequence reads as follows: TGTGCCAGCAGCCCTTACGGAGGGGGCACAGATACGCAGTATTTT.